The rows below give T cell receptor beta chains drawn from one sample of a study of immune cell composition in non-small cell lung cancer. Clones were sequenced by immunoSEQ multiplex PCR, and TCRdb holds only the in-frame ones, with some missing. The table has around 10,000 clones, roughly 60% seen once. The source material was lung tumor tissue. The receptors derive from a human donor with non-small cell lung cancer. Both conserved end residues are part of each CDR3. D genes are given only for firm matches.

d_gene,j_gene,v_gene,CDR3aa
.,TRBJ2-7,TRBV2,CASHRGTAEQYF
TRBD1,TRBJ1-5,TRBV16,CASSEGRGQPQHF
TRBD1,TRBJ2-7,TRBV5-1,CASSYNQGAAAEQYF
.,TRBJ2-5,TRBV11-1,CASSLTFGGETQYF
TRBD1,TRBJ1-3,TRBV4-1,CASSQDSGTGGTTIYF
.,TRBJ1-2,TRBV19,CASSLGTSSNYGYTF
.,TRBJ1-1,TRBV19,CASSATGIRNTEAFF
.,TRBJ1-5,TRBV7-2,CASSLSFGGNQPQHF
.,TRBJ1-1,TRBV18,CASSARAGGLNTEAFF
.,TRBJ1-1,TRBV28,CASSFGFTGSMNTEAFF
.,TRBJ1-1,TRBV2,CASSFTGFSDTEAFF
.,TRBJ2-7,TRBV28,CASSFTRNEQYF
.,TRBJ1-5,TRBV7-9,CASSQGSSGQPQHF
.,TRBJ2-3,TRBV7-9,CATEGSLTDTQYF
TRBD1,TRBJ2-3,TRBV5-8,CASSPSTGVGTQYF
.,TRBJ2-2,TRBV7-2,CASSFSDGELFF
.,TRBJ1-1,TRBV5-4,CASSLGGRGANTEAFF
.,TRBJ2-7,TRBV5-6,CASSLTGSWATSYEQYF
.,TRBJ1-2,TRBV5-5,CASSWGRDNYGYTF
.,TRBJ2-5,TRBV7-6,CASSLVIWPSTGRETQYF
TRBD1,TRBJ2-5,TRBV7-9,CASSTLDRVKETQYF
.,TRBJ2-7,TRBV6-6,CASSPPGTLSYEQYF
.,TRBJ1-4,TRBV4-1,CASSGWEPTNEKLFF
.,TRBJ1-5,TRBV28,CASSSKQGYSNQPQHF
.,TRBJ1-1,TRBV6-6,CASSFFTGNTEAFF
.,TRBJ2-7,TRBV7-9,CASSFVTYEQYF
TRBD1,TRBJ1-2,TRBV28,CASRPGQGPTFANYGYTF
TRBD2,TRBJ2-3,TRBV25-1,CASSELGTSGSTDTQYF
TRBD2,TRBJ2-3,TRBV7-2,CASSLKWTSGTDTQYF
TRBD2,TRBJ2-2,TRBV2,CASSELAGGPDTGELFF
TRBD1,TRBJ1-2,TRBV19,CASSRRDRIYGYTF
.,TRBJ2-3,TRBV2,CASSVLDTQYF
.,TRBJ1-1,TRBV28,CASSPGGQKTEAFF
.,TRBJ2-1,TRBV5-6,CASTRLGAAYNEQFF
.,TRBJ1-3,TRBV5-1,CASSRRGGPLSGNTIYF
.,TRBJ2-5,TRBV7-3,CASSLNGGWNQETQYF
.,TRBJ2-1,TRBV9,CASSALIAPNEQFF
TRBD2,TRBJ2-3,TRBV28,CASKAGGSTDTQYF
.,TRBJ2-7,TRBV4-1,CASSQDRVGEQYF
.,TRBJ2-5,TRBV18,CASSRRGTEETQYF
TRBD1,TRBJ2-2,TRBV18,CASSPIQGRTGELFF
.,TRBJ2-7,TRBV18,CASAQSGYEQYF
.,TRBJ2-7,TRBV5-4,CASSTAPRGHEQYF